These 22 T cell receptor beta chains came from one sample sequenced in a study of cytomegalovirus exposure and HLA in healthy donors. Sequencing was performed with immunoSEQ multiplex PCR; in TCRdb, only in-frame clones are kept and a portion is missing. The profile shows tens of thousands of clones, about 96% of them singletons. The specimen was PBMCs. Source of these receptors: a man in his late teens or twenties in good health and CMV-seronegative.

The chain combines TRBV5-6 with TRBJ1-2; a weak D match, TRBD1 (5 bases). V was cut by 5 bases and J by 2 bases, with 16 bases left in between. The CDR3 consists of 15 residues. Per germline, CDR1 SGHDT and CDR2 YYEEEE. The CDR3 DNA follows: TGTGCCAGCAGAGAAGCGGGACTCCAGAACTATGGCTACACCTTC. It is translated as CASREAGLQNYGYTF. Together with reference TRBV5-6 and TRBJ1-2, the CDR3 gives the full variable domain: DAGVTQSPTHLIKTRGQQVTLRCSPKSGHDTVSWYQQALGQGPQFIFQYYEEEERQRGNFPDRFSGHQFPNYSSELNVNALLLGDSALYLCASREAGLQNYGYTFGSGTRLTVV.

The chain links TRBV19 to TRBJ2-5, with D possibly matching TRBD1 (5 bases). This CDR3 is 13 amino acids long. The V and J ends lost 1 base and 5 bases respectively, with 8 bases between them. Germline V gene lookup returns CDR1 LNHDA and CDR2 SQIVND (reference sequence). The CDR3 loop reads CASSIGGAETQYF. CDR3 bases: TGTGCCAGTAGTATAGGGGGCGCGGAGACCCAGTACTTC.

J is TRBJ1-1 and V is TRBV27; perhaps TRBD1 as D (6 bases). Germline CDR1 reads MNHEY; CDR2 reads SMNVEV (reference sequence). The length of the CDR3 is 13 residues. Trimming shortened V by 0 bases and J by 7 bases, and 9 bases separated the two germline ends. The CDR3 loop reads CASSLSGGNEAFF. The CDR3 DNA reads as TGTGCCAGCAGTTTATCAGGGGGAAATGAAGCTTTCTTT.

This rearrangement joins TRBV5-4 to TRBJ2-1; perhaps TRBD1 as D (6 bases). Germline V gives CDR1 SGHNT, CDR2 YYREEE (reference sequence). There are 16 residues in the CDR3. The germline V and J ends were trimmed by 0 bases and 1 base, with 11 bases remaining between them. The CDR3 region is CASSLAQGFSYNEQFF. The CDR3 coding sequence is TGTGCCAGCAGCTTGGCCCAGGGGTTTTCCTACAATGAGCAGTTCTTC.

V is TRBV6-5 and J is TRBJ1-3; D is unclear. Germline V CDR1 and CDR2: MNHEY, SVGAGI. Trimming left V 0 bases short and J 5 bases short, with 11 bases between. CDR3 size: 15 residues. CDR3 nucleotides: TGTGCCAGCAGTTACTCGAGCATGATTAGAAACACCATATATTTT. As protein: CASSYSSMIRNTIYF.

The genes are TRBV28 and TRBJ1-5; no clear D gene. Germline CDR1 reads MDHEN; CDR2 reads SYDVKM. The CDR3 has 12 amino acids. Trimming stripped 2 bases from V and 6 bases from J, with 5 bases between. The CDR3 reads CASSLVRQPQHF. The CDR3 nucleotides are TGTGCCAGCAGTTTAGTTCGTCAGCCCCAGCATTTT.

The gene calls are TRBV9 and TRBJ1-1, with 7 positions matching TRBD1. CDR3 length: 14 amino acids. From germline, CDR1 is SGDLS and CDR2 YYNGEE. Germline trimming cut 5 bases from V and 1 base from J; bases unmatched to any gene: 5. DNA for the CDR3: TGTGCCAGCAGAACCGGGACAGCGAACACTGAAGCTTTCTTT. Translating it yields CASRTGTANTEAFF.

The rearrangement links TRBV5-4 to TRBJ2-2; TRBD1 might be the D (6 bases). Germline assignment: CDR1 SGHNT and CDR2 YYREEE (reference sequence). V gave up 4 bases and J gave up 1 base, with 11 bases separating them. There are 15 residues in the CDR3. CDR3 in DNA: TGTGCCAGCAGCGGGCAACAGGGGAACACCGGGGAGCTGTTTTTT. This codes for CASSGQQGNTGELFF.

J is TRBJ1-1 and V is TRBV7-9; TRBD1 might be the D (6 bases). V dropped 6 bases and J dropped 0 bases, with 11 bases sitting between them. Per germline, CDR1 SEHNR and CDR2 FQNEAQ (reference sequence). There are 14 residues in the CDR3. CDR3: CASRPRQVNTEAFF. DNA of the CDR3: TGTGCCAGCAGACCAAGACAGGTGAACACTGAAGCTTTCTTT. Full variable domain (rest looked up from reference TRBV7-9 and TRBJ1-1): DTGVSQNPRHKITKRGQNVTFRCDPISEHNRLYWYRQTLGQGPEFLTYFQNEAQLEKSRLLSDRFSAERPKGSFSTLEIQRTEQGDSAMYLCASRPRQVNTEAFFGQGTRLTVV.

V gene TRBV27 combines with J gene TRBJ2-5, with D unclear. From germline, CDR1 is MNHEY and CDR2 SMNVEV (reference sequence). V shed 2 bases and J shed 5 bases, with 9 bases lying between them. This CDR3 spans 13 amino acids. The CDR3 region is CASSLGPQETQYF. Here the CDR3 DNA reads TGTGCCAGCAGTTTAGGGCCCCAGGAGACCCAGTACTTC.

The chain combines TRBV28 with TRBJ2-5; a possible D gene is TRBD1 (6 bases). The V end was cut by 3 bases, the J end by 3 bases, with 14 bases between. The CDR3 loop spans 15 amino acids. The germline gives CDR1 MDHEN, CDR2 SYDVKM. The CDR3 protein is CASSFKDREKETQYF. CDR3 coding DNA: TGTGCCAGCAGTTTTAAGGACAGAGAAAAAGAGACCCAGTACTTC.

The gene calls are TRBV6-1 and TRBJ2-7; 7 bases fit TRBD2. The germline V gene encodes CDR1 MNHNS and CDR2 SASEGT. V shed 3 bases, J shed 2 bases, and the junction held 4 bases outside the gene matches. The CDR3 extends over 14 amino acids. DNA for the CDR3: TGTGCCAGCAGTGATGCCGGGACTACCTACGAGCAGTACTTC. It encodes CASSDAGTTYEQYF.

V gene TRBV27 combines with J gene TRBJ1-6, with D possibly matching TRBD1 (5 bases). Germline V gene data show CDR1 as MNHEY and CDR2 as SMNVEV (reference sequence). V lost 3 bases and J 8 bases, leaving 17 bases between the germline ends. CDR3 length: 16 amino acids. The CDR3 region has the DNA TGTGCCAGCAGTTTGCTCCTAGGCAGGGATGATTCACCCCTCCACTTT. This sequence encodes CASSLLLGRDDSPLHF.

There are a few counts of this clone. J is TRBJ2-6 and V is TRBV19, with D perhaps TRBD1 (6 bases). Germline V lookup: CDR1 LNHDA, CDR2 SQIVND (reference sequence). The CDR3 sequence is 16 residues long. Deletions cut 5 bases from V and 2 bases from J, with 13 bases between. DNA of the CDR3: TGTGCCAGTAGTCGAACACAGGGAACTGGGGCCAACGTCCTGACTTTC. Translated, it gives CASSRTQGTGANVLTF.

The genes are TRBV30 and TRBJ2-7; D perhaps matches TRBD1 (5 bases). The germline gives CDR1 GTSNPN, CDR2 SVGIG (reference sequence). The V end lost 0 bases, the J end lost 2 bases, and 11 bases lay between the germline ends. The CDR3 has 14 residues. The chain's CDR3 is CAWSVRGRAYEQYF. DNA for the CDR3: TGTGCCTGGAGTGTACGAGGCAGGGCCTACGAGCAGTACTTC. Full variable domain (rest looked up from reference TRBV30 and TRBJ2-7): SQTIHQWPATLVQPVGSPLSLECTVEGTSNPNLYWYRQAAGRGLQLLFYSVGIGQISSEVPQNLSASRPQDRQFILSSKKLLLSDSGFYLCAWSVRGRAYEQYFGPGTRLTVT.

The rearrangement links TRBV10-3 to TRBJ2-7, with no clear D. CDR3 size: 13 residues. Trimming shortened V by 3 bases and J by 0 bases, and 6 bases separated the two germline ends. Germline V gives CDR1 ENHRY, CDR2 SYGVKD. The CDR3 protein is CAISDSSSYEQYF. The CDR3 nucleotides read TGTGCCATCAGTGATTCCAGCTCCTACGAGCAGTACTTC.

This clone was recorded only once. CDR3 in DNA: TGTGCCAGCAGTCTCTGGAGTTCCCTCCACTTT. Translated, it gives CASSLWSSLHF. This chain uses TRBV6-5 with TRBJ1-6; D unresolved. Trimming stripped 5 bases from V and 14 bases from J, with 10 bases between. This CDR3 has 11 amino acids. Per the germline V gene, CDR1 is MNHEY and CDR2 is SVGAGI.

The rearrangement links TRBV6-1 to TRBJ1-2; tentative D call: TRBD1 (6 bases). Germline CDR1 reads MNHNS; CDR2 reads SASEGT. The CDR3 spans 12 residues. V lost 5 bases, J lost 8 bases, and 12 bases lay in between. CDR3: CASSSGQLGYTF. The CDR3 region has the DNA TGTGCCAGCAGTTCCGGACAGTTAGGCTACACCTTC.

This rearrangement joins TRBV10-3 to TRBJ1-1, with 9 bases that match TRBD1. This CDR3 comprises 14 residues. Per germline, CDR1 ENHRY and CDR2 SYGVKD. Unmatched junction bases numbered 5, after V lost 5 bases and J lost 4 bases. Here the CDR3 DNA reads TGTGCCATCAGTATACAGGGGGCGAGCACTGAAGCTTTCTTT. It codes for CAISIQGASTEAFF.

The CDR3 region has the DNA TGTGCCAGCAGCCCGTTGGGGGGGCGATCCTACGAGCAGTACTTC. This translates into CASSPLGGRSYEQYF. The chain is built from TRBV4-2 and TRBJ2-7, with D possibly being TRBD2 (7 bases). This CDR3 has 15 amino acids. Trimming took 4 bases from V and 1 from J, leaving 14 bases between them. Germline V gives CDR1 LGHNA, CDR2 YNFKEQ.

V and J are TRBV27 and TRBJ1-2, with D possibly TRBD1 on 6 matching bases. Germline-derived CDR1 and CDR2 are MNHEY and SMNVEV (reference sequence). The germline V and J ends were trimmed by 6 bases and 1 base, with 12 bases remaining between them. There are 14 residues in the CDR3. The DNA of the CDR3 is TGTGCCAGCAGGACCACAGGGAATAACTATGGCTACACCTTC. Amino acid sequence: CASRTTGNNYGYTF.

V and J are TRBV30 and TRBJ1-5, with 9 bases fitting TRBD1. CDR1 GTSNPN and CDR2 SVGIG come from the germline V gene (reference sequence). The CDR3 contains 14 residues. Trimming cost V 2 bases and J 5 bases; bases outside gene matches: 4. CDR3 bases: TGTGCCTGGAGTACCGACAGGGGGTATCAGCCCCAGCATTTT. It specifies CAWSTDRGYQPQHF. The full variable domain, its missing parts supplied by reference TRBV30 and TRBJ1-5, is SQTIHQWPATLVQPVGSPLSLECTVEGTSNPNLYWYRQAAGRGLQLLFYSVGIGQISSEVPQNLSASRPQDRQFILSSKKLLLSDSGFYLCAWSTDRGYQPQHFGDGTRLSIL.